Reported below is one T cell receptor (beta chain). Its target is not known. These data come from a study of T cell responses to AZD1222 COVID-19 vaccine. Overall study findings and caveats: Unmutated regions of variants are reportedly targeted by nearly half of spike-specific TCRs.

The CDR3 is 15 amino acids. Trimming removed 2 bases from V and 11 bases from J, with 19 bases in between. Germline values: CDR1 KGHSH, CDR2 LQKENI. Some clones are missing from TCRdb's copy, which holds only in-frame ones; the method was immunoSEQ multiplex PCR. The data show around 110,000 clones, about 93% seen once. The source material was peripheral blood, sampled on day 0 of AZD1222 vaccination. The receptor was isolated from an adult in good health. The rearrangement joins TRBV18 to TRBJ1-5, with D possibly matching TRBD1 (6 bases). The CDR3 coding sequence is TGTGCCAGCTCACCAAGGGGGTTTCGGGATGGGGCCCAGCATTTT. It encodes CASSPRGFRDGAQHF.